This passage covers 9 T cell receptor beta chains from one sample sequenced in a study of tumor T cells in aggressive B-cell lymphoma. TCRdb keeps only in-frame clones here, not all; method: immunoSEQ multiplex PCR. The repertoire holds 2,000 to 2,500 clones, with roughly 87% as singletons. Source material: tumor tissue. The source is an adult with diffuse large B cell lymphoma.

This clone was observed a single time. The gene calls are TRBV6-1 and TRBJ2-7; 11 bases map to TRBD2. This CDR3 region has 16 residues. Per the germline V gene, CDR1 is MNHNS and CDR2 is SASEGT. V gave up 3 bases and J gave up 5 bases; unmatched junction bases: 9. The chain's CDR3 is CASSDPHTSGSNEQYF. The CDR3 coding sequence is TGTGCCAGCAGTGACCCACACACTAGCGGGAGTAACGAGCAGTACTTC.

V usage is TRBV21-1 and J usage is TRBJ1-1; TRBD1, the table's D call, lacks a check against the DNA. TRBV21-1 is a recognized pseudogene. The CDR3 covers 15 residues. The CDR3 DNA is TGTGCCAGCCACAAGTCTGAACAGCTGCGCACTGAAGCTTTCTTT. Residues: CASHKSEQLRTEAFF.

This rearrangement joins TRBV4-3 to TRBJ1-2; 7 bases map to TRBD1. CDR3 length: 15 amino acids. V lost 6 bases, J lost 4 bases, and 11 bases stayed unmatched. The germline V gene encodes CDR1 LGHNA and CDR2 YSLEER. The CDR3 coding sequence is TGCGCCAGCAGGACATCCCTGACAGGGTCCTATGGCTACACCTTC. Amino acid sequence: CASRTSLTGSYGYTF.

The V call is TRBV19, the J call TRBJ2-1; 7 bases fit TRBD2. Germline assignment: CDR1 LNHDA and CDR2 SQIVND (reference sequence). The trim removed 6 bases at V and 2 bases at J, leaving 19 bases unmatched. The CDR3 length is 19 residues. CDR3: CASRVSGFGIFPTYNEQFF. The CDR3 coding sequence is TGTGCCAGTAGGGTTAGCGGGTTTGGAATTTTCCCTACCTACAATGAGCAGTTCTTC. The variable domain in full, with the rest retrieved from reference TRBV19 and TRBJ2-1, is DGGITQSPKYLFRKEGQNVTLSCEQNLNHDAMYWYRQDPGQGLRLIYYSQIVNDFQKGDIAEGYSVSREKKESFPLTVTSAQKNPTAFYLCASRVSGFGIFPTYNEQFFGPGTRLTVL.

The J gene is TRBJ2-7, the V gene TRBV5-1; perhaps TRBD1 as D (6 bases). V shed 0 bases and J shed 2 bases, with 9 bases lying between them. This CDR3 region has 14 residues. Germline V gives CDR1 SGHRS, CDR2 YFSETQ. In DNA, the CDR3 is TGCGCCAGCAGCTTGGAGGACAGCCCCTACGAGCAGTACTTC. This sequence encodes CASSLEDSPYEQYF.

V usage is TRBV7-6 and J usage is TRBJ1-1; maybe TRBD1 (6 bases). V lost 5 bases and J lost 4, with 23 bases in between. CDR1 is SGHVS and CDR2 is FNYEAQ in the germline V gene. The CDR3 spans 17 residues. DNA of the CDR3: TGTGCCAGCAGCCCCTACGCCCACAGGGACGAGGGCACTGAAGCTTTCTTT. It yields the protein CASSPYAHRDEGTEAFF.

The J gene is TRBJ1-5, the V gene TRBV6-6, with D possibly matching TRBD1 (5 bases). Germline assignment: CDR1 MNHNY and CDR2 SVGAGI (reference sequence). This CDR3 spans 11 amino acids. Trimming removed 11 bases from V and 9 bases from J, with 14 bases in between. The CDR3 here is CASGRELPQHF. The CDR3, as DNA: TGTGCCTCCGGCAGGGAATTGCCCCAGCATTTT.

V and J are TRBV4-3 and TRBJ1-4, with 8 nucleotides matching TRBD1. Losses at the gene ends were 1 base for V and 5 bases for J; bases not matched to a gene: 3. CDR3 length: 15 amino acids. From germline, CDR1 is LGHNA and CDR2 YSLEER. CDR3 residues: CASSQGTGINEKLFF. DNA for the CDR3: TGCGCCAGCAGCCAAGGGACAGGGATAAATGAAAAACTGTTTTTT.

The chain uses TRBV27 and TRBJ2-7; the D gene is possibly TRBD1 (6 bases). The V gene's germline CDR1 is MNHEY and CDR2 SMNVEV (reference sequence). The CDR3 covers 16 residues. The V end lost 4 bases, the J end lost 0 bases, and 16 bases lay between the germline ends. As DNA, the CDR3 is TGTGCCAGCAGTTCCCAGGGGACCTACGTCTCCTACGAGCAGTACTTC. It codes for CASSSQGTYVSYEQYF.